The TCR beta chain described here comes from a study of blood T cell repertoires in COVID-19. Study summary: Samples representing acute and convalescent COVID-19 were sourced from the United States, Italy and Spain.

Under the authors' procedure: The authors estimated nucleated cell counts from reference gene primer amplification. Produced via immunoSEQ multiplex PCR; TCRdb's table is partial and in-frame only. V, J and clone size were drawn from that table, and D and trimming were deduced from the DNA. This repertoire shows 200,000 to 300,000 clones, about 85% found once; its top ten account for 3.5% to 4.5%. Germline CDR1 is SGHRS and CDR2 is YFSETQ. The germline V and J ends were trimmed by 4 bases and 1 base, with 21 bases remaining between them. This CDR3 has 18 amino acids. The sample taken for sequencing was peripheral blood. V usage is TRBV5-1 and J usage is TRBJ1-3; weak D call: TRBD1 (5 bases). This receptor was taken from a man aged 55 to 70 who had recovered from COVID-19. CDR3 nucleotides: TGCGCCAGCAGCGCGAGGTCGGGTGGGGACTCTTCTGGAAACACCATATATTTT. Its protein product is CASSARSGGDSSGNTIYF.